The rows below give T cell receptor beta chains drawn from one sample of a study of shared clonotypes between healthy human individuals. Sequencing was performed with immunoSEQ multiplex PCR; in TCRdb, only in-frame clones are kept and a portion is missing. Of some 1 million clones listed, about 74% are singletons. Sequenced material: memory CD4+ T cells sorted from blood. These receptor sequences come from a man between 18 and 35 years old in good health. The CDR3 runs from the conserved cysteine through the conserved F or W. The order of the fields is V gene, clone size, CDR3 protein. Clone size is not always given. Where it is, it says once, few, many or a class for expanded clones.

TRBV7-9 | NA | CASSLFGVSSYEQYF
TRBV6-6 | once | CASSYGRLEETQYF
TRBV7-8 | NA | CASSPRSGGATDTQYF
TRBV5-4 | NA | CASSLRGPRDPGGNEQFF
TRBV19 | NA | CASSTTSLRDEQFF
TRBV30 | many | CACQPPGQGIDEQFF
TRBV19 | NA | CASSDQAANTGELFF
TRBV5-1 | few | CASSLEGSQKGYTF
TRBV4-3 | few | CASSPRLGGELFF
TRBV18 | NA | CASSPLGTSLETQYF
TRBV11-2 | few | CASSFSNYPELFF
TRBV30 | NA | CACRQGGPNTEAFF
TRBV18 | NA | CASSLGTAYEQYF
TRBV7-2 | NA | CASSAQGAGNTIYF
TRBV5-4 | NA | CASSLAVSQETQYF
TRBV5-1 | NA | CASSFDPLGTKQPQHF
TRBV5-1 | NA | CASSLSPGQGADYTF
TRBV9 | NA | CASSPLWQNTGELFF
TRBV6-5 | few | CASSYSRRGAYEQYF
TRBV6-1 | once | CASTLDSYEQYF
TRBV28 | once | CASSLGSSATNEKLFF
TRBV7-2 | NA | CASSLSGTATYEQYF
TRBV7-2 | NA | CASSTAGGPLQTQYF
TRBV28 | NA | CASRTSGNHNEQFF
TRBV27 | NA | CASSLKGTAPYGYTF
TRBV4-1 | NA | CASSQSGTGTYNEQFF
TRBV6-1 | few | CASSESGGTQPQHF
TRBV9 | once | CASSRAWGRNTEAFF
TRBV29-1 | NA | CSVHPSGRGEETQYF
TRBV7-9 | once | CASSSRSGGAIDTQYF
TRBV7-2 | NA | CASSLVPGQGEAPLHF
TRBV15 | NA | CATSSPRTGSQETQYF
TRBV6-6 | NA | CASSPGRSEAFF
TRBV4-2 | once | CASGRLAGGLNEQFF